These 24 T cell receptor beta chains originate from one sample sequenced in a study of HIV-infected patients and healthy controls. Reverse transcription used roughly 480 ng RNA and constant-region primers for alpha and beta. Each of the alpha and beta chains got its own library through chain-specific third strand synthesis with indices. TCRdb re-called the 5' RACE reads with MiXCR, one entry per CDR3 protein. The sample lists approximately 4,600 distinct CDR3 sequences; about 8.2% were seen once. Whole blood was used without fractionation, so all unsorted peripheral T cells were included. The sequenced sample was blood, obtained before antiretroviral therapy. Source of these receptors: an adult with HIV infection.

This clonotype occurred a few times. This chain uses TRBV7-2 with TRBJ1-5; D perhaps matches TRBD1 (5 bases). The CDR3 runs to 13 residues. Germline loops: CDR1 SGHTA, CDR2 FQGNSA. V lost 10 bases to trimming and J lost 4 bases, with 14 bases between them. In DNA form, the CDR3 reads TGTGCCACCAGTATTAGGGGAAATCAGCCCCAGCATTTT. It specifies CATSIRGNQPQHF.

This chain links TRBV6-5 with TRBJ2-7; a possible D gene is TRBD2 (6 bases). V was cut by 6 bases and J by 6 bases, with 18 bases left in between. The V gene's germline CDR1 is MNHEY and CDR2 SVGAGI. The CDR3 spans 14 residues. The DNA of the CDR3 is TGTGCCAGCAGCCTAGTTAAAATCGGGAGCGAGCAGTACTTC. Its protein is CASSLVKIGSEQYF.

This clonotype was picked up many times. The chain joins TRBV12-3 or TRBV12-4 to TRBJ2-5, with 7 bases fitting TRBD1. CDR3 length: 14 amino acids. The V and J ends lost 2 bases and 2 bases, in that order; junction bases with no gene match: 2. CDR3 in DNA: TGTGCCAGCAGTTTAAGACAGGGACAAGAGACCCAGTACTTC. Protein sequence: CASSLRQGQETQYF.

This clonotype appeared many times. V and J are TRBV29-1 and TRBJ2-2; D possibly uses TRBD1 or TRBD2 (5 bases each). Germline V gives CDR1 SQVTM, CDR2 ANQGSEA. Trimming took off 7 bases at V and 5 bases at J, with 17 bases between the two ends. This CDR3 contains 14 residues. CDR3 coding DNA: TGCAGCGCCCGTCTTGGGGGTCGGACCGGGGAGCTGTTTTTT. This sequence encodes CSARLGGRTGELFF.

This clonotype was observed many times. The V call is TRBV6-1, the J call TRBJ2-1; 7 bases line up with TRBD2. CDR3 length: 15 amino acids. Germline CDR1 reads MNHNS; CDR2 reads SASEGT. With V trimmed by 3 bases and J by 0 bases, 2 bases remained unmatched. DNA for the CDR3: TGTGCCAGCAGTGAGAGCGGGAACTCCTACAATGAGCAGTTCTTC. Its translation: CASSESGNSYNEQFF.

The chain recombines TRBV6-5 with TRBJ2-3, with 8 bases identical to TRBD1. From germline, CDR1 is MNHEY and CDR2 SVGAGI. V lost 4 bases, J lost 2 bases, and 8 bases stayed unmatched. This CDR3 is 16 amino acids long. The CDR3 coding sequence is TGTGCCAGCAGTTTGGGCGGACAGGGAACCACAGATACGCAGTATTTT. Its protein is CASSLGGQGTTDTQYF.

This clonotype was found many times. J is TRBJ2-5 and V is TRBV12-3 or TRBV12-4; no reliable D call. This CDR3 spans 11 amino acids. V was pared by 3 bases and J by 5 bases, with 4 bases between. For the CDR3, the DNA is TGTGCCAGCAGTTTTGCGGAGACCCAGTACTTC. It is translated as CASSFAETQYF.

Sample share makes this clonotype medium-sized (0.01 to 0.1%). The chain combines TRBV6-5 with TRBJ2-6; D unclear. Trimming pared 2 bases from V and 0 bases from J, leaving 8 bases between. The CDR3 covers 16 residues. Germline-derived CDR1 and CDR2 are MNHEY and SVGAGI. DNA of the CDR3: TGTGCCAGCAGTTACGACCCACTCTCTGGGGCCAACGTCCTGACTTTC. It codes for CASSYDPLSGANVLTF.

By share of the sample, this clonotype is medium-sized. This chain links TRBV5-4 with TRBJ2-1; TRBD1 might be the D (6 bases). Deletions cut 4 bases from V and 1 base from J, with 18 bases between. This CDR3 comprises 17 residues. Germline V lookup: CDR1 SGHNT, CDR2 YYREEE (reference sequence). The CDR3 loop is CASSRVSGQLSYNEQFF. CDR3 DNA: TGTGCCAGCAGCCGGGTCTCGGGACAACTATCCTACAATGAGCAGTTCTTC. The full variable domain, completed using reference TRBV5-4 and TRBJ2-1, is ETGVTQSPTHLIKTRGQQVTLRCSSQSGHNTVSWYQQALGQGPQFIFQYYREEENGRGNFPPRFSGLQFPNYSSELNVNALELDDSALYLCASSRVSGQLSYNEQFFGPGTRLTVL.

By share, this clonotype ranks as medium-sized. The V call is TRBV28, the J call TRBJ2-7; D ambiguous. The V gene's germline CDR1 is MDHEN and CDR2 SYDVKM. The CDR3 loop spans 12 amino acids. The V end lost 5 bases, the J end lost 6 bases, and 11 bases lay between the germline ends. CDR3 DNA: TGTGCCAGCAGTCCGGAGAGGTTCGAGCAGTACTTC. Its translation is CASSPERFEQYF.

The CDR3 DNA follows: TGTGCCAGCAGCAAATCAAATATCATGCCCACCGGGGAGCTGTTTTTT. Its protein is CASSKSNIMPTGELFF. This chain links TRBV21-1 with TRBJ2-2. TRBV21-1 is a recognized pseudogene. The CDR3 runs to 16 residues.

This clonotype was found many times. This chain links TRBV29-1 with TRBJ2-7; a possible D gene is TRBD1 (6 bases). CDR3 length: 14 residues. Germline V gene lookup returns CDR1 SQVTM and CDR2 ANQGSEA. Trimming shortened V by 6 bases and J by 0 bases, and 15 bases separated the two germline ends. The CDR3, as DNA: TGCAGCGTCGGCCGGGACACGAGCTCCTACGAGCAGTACTTC. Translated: CSVGRDTSSYEQYF.

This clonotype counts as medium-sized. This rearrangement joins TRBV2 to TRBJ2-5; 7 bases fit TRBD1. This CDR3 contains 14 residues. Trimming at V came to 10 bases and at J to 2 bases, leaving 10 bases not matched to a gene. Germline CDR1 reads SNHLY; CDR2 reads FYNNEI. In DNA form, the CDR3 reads TGTGCCACCTCCCCCCCGGGACAGCAAGAGACCCAGTACTTC. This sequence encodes CATSPPGQQETQYF.

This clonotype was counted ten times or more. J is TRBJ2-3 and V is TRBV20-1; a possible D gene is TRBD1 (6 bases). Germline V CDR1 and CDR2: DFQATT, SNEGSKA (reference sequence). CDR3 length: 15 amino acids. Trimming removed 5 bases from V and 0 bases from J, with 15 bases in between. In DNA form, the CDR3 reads TGCAGTGCTGGTAACAGGGCATCTAGCACAGATACGCAGTATTTT. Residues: CSAGNRASSTDTQYF.

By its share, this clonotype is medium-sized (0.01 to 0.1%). CDR3 amino acids: CSVLGSLTTDTQYF. The CDR3 DNA sequence: TGCAGTGTCCTCGGCAGTTTAACCACAGATACGCAGTATTTT. V usage is TRBV20-1 and J usage is TRBJ2-3; D remains unclear. The CDR3 runs 14 residues. The germline V gene has CDR1 DFQATT and CDR2 SNEGSKA (reference sequence). Trimming pared 7 bases from V and 2 bases from J, leaving 16 bases between.

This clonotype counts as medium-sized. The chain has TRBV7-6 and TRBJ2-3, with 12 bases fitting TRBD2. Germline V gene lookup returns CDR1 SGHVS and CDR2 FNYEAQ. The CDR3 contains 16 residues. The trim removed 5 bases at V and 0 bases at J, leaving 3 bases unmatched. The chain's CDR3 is CASSALAGGSTDTQYF. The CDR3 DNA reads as TGTGCCAGCAGCGCCCTAGCGGGAGGGAGCACAGATACGCAGTATTTT.

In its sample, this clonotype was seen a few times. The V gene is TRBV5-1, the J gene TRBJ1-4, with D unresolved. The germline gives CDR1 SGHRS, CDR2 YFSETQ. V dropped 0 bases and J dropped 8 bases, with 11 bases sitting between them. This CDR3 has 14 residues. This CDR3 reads CASSLEAFGEKLFF. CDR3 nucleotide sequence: TGCGCCAGCAGCTTGGAGGCCTTCGGGGAAAAACTGTTTTTT.

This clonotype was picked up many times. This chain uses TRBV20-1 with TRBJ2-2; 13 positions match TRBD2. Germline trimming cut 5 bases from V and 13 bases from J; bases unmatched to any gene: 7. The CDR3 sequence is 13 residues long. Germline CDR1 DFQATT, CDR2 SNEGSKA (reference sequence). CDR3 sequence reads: CSARGLAGVALFF. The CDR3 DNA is TGCAGTGCTCGCGGACTAGCGGGGGTCGCGCTGTTTTTT.

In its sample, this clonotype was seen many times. CDR3 sequence (DNA): TGCAGCGTTCCGACGGGACCTCTTATCGTTGAGGATACGCAGTATTTT. It translates to CSVPTGPLIVEDTQYF. This chain uses TRBV29-1 with TRBJ2-3; D assignment may be TRBD1 or TRBD2 (5 bases each). CDR3 length: 16 amino acids. The V gene's germline CDR1 is SQVTM and CDR2 ANQGSEA. V was cut by 5 bases and J by 6 bases, with 24 bases left in between.

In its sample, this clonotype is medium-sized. The CDR3 DNA is TGCAGTGCTAGCGCGGGGACGAGCTCCTACGAGCAGTACTTC. Translation: CSASAGTSSYEQYF. V gene TRBV20-1 combines with J gene TRBJ2-7; D is perhaps TRBD2 (6 bases). Trimming removed 3 bases at V and 0 bases at J, with 12 bases between. This CDR3 is built from 14 residues. Per germline, CDR1 DFQATT and CDR2 SNEGSKA (reference sequence).

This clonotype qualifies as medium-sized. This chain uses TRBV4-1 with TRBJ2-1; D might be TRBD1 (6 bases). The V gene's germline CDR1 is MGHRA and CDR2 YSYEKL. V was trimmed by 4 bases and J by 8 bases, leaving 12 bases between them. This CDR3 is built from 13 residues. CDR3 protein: CASSPNRVHEQFF. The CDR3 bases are TGCGCCAGCAGCCCAAACAGGGTGCATGAGCAGTTCTTC.

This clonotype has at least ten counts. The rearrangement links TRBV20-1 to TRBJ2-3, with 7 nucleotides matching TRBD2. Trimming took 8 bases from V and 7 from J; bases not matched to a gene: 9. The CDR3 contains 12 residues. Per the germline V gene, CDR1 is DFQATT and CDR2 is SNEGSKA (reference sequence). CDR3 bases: TGCAGTAGGTCCTCTAGCGGAAATACGCAGTATTTT. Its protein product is CSRSSSGNTQYF.

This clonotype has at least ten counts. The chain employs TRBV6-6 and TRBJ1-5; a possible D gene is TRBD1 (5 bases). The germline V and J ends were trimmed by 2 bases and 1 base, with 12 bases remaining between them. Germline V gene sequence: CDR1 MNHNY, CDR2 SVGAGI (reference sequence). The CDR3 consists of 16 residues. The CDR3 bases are TGTGCCAGCAGTTACGCTCGGGCAGGGAGCAATCAGCCCCAGCATTTT. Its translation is CASSYARAGSNQPQHF.

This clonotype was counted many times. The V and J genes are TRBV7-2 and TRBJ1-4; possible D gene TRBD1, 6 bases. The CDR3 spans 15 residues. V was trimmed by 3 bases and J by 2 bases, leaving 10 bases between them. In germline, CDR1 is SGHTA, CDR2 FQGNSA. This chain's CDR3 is CASSLQGMTNEKLFF. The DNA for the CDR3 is TGTGCCAGCAGCTTGCAGGGGATGACTAATGAAAAACTGTTTTTT.